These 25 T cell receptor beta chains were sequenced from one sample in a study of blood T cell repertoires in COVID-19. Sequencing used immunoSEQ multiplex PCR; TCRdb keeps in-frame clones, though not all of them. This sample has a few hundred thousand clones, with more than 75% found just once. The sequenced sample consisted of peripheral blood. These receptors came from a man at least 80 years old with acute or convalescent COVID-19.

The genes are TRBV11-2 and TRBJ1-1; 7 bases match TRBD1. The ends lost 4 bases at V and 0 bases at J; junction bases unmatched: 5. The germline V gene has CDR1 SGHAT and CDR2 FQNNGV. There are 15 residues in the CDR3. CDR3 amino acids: CASSSTGRLNTEAFF. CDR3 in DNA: TGTGCCAGCAGCTCGACAGGGCGATTGAACACTGAAGCTTTCTTT. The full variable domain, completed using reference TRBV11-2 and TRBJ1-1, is EAGVAQSPRYKIIEKRQSVAFWCNPISGHATLYWYQQILGQGPKLLIQFQNNGVVDDSQLPKDRFSAERLKGVDSTLKIQPAKLEDSAVYLCASSSTGRLNTEAFFGQGTRLTVV.

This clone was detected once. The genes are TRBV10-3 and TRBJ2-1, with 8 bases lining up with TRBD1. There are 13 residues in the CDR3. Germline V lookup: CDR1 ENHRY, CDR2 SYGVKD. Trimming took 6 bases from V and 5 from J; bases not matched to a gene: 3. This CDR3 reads CAIRKTGDNEQFF. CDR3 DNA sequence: TGTGCCATCAGGAAGACAGGGGACAATGAGCAGTTCTTC.

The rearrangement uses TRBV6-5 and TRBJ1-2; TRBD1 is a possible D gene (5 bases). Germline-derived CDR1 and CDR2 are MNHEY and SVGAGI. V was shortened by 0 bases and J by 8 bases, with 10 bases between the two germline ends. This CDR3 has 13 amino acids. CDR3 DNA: TGTGCCAGCAGTTACTCCAGGGTCGGGGGCTACACCTTC. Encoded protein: CASSYSRVGGYTF.

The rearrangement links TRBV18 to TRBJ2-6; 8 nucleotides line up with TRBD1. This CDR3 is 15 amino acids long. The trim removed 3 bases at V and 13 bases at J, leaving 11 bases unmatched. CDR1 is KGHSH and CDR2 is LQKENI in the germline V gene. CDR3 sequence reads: CASSPLSDRAGVLTF. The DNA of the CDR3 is TGTGCCAGCTCACCCCTCTCGGACAGGGCCGGGGTCCTGACTTTC.

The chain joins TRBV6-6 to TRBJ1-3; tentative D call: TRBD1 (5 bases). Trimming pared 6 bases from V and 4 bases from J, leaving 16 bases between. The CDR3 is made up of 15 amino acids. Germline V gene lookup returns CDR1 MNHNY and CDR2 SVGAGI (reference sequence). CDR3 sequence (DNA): TGTGCCAGCAGCAGGGAAATGGCTATCGGAAACACCATATATTTT. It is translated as CASSREMAIGNTIYF.

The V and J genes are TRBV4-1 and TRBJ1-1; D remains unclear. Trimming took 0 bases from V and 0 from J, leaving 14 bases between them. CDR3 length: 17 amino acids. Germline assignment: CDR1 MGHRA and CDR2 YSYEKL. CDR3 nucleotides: TGCGCCAGCAGCCAAGATAGATCTTTCTCCATGAACACTGAAGCTTTCTTT. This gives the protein CASSQDRSFSMNTEAFF.

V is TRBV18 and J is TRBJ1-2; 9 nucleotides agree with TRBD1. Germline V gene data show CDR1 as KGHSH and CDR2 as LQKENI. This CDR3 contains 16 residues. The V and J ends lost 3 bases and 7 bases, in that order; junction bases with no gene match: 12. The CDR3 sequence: CASSPDRGGTSSGYTF. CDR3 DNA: TGTGCCAGCTCACCGGACAGGGGAGGTACCTCAAGTGGCTACACCTTC.

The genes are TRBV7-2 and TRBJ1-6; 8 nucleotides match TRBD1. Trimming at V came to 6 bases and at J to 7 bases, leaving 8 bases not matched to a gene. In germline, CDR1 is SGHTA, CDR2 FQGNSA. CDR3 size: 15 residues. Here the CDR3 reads CASRVGQGGNSPLHF. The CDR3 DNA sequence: TGTGCCAGCAGGGTAGGACAGGGTGGGAATTCACCCCTCCACTTT.

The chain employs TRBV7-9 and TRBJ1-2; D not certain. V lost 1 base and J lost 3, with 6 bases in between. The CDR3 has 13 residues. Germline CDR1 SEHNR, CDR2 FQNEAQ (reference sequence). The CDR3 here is CASSLDPYYGYTF. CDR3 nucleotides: TGTGCCAGCAGCTTAGATCCTTACTATGGCTACACCTTC.

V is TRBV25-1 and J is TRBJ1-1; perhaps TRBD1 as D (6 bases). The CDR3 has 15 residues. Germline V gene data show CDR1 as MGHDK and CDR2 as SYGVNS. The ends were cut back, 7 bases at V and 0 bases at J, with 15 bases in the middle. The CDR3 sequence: CASTLGTLLNTEAFF. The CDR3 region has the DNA TGTGCCAGCACTCTCGGGACATTGCTGAACACTGAAGCTTTCTTT. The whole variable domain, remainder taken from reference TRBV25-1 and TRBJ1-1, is EADIYQTPRYLVIGTGKKITLECSQTMGHDKMYWYQQDPGMELHLIHYSYGVNSTEKGDLSSESTVSRIRTEHFPLTLESARPSHTSQYLCASTLGTLLNTEAFFGQGTRLTVV.

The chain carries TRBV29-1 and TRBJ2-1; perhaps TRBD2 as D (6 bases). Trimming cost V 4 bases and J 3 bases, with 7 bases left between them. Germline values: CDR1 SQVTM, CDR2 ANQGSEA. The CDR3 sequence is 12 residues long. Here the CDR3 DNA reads TGCAGCGTTGCCGGGGGCTACAATGAGCAGTTCTTC. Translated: CSVAGGYNEQFF.

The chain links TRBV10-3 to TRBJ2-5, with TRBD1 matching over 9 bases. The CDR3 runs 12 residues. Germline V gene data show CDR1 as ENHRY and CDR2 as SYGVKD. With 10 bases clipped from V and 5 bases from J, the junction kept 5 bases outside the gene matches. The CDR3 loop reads CATSDRGETQYF. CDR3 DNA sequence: TGTGCCACTTCGGACAGGGGCGAGACCCAGTACTTC.

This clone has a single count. The CDR3: CASSLNGQGGREKLFF. The CDR3 DNA is TGTGCCAGCAGTCTAAATGGACAGGGCGGGCGCGAAAAACTGTTTTTT. The rearrangement links TRBV28 to TRBJ1-4; 8 nucleotides line up with TRBD1. J lost 8 bases, V lost 5 bases, and 13 bases had no gene match. The germline gives CDR1 MDHEN, CDR2 SYDVKM. This CDR3 is 16 amino acids long.

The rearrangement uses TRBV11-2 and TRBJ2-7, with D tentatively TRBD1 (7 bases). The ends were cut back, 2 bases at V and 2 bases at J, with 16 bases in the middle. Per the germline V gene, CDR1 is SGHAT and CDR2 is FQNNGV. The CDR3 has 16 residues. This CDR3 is CASSLPVGGQPYEQYF. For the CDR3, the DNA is TGTGCCAGCAGCTTACCGGTCGGGGGACAGCCCTACGAGCAGTACTTC.

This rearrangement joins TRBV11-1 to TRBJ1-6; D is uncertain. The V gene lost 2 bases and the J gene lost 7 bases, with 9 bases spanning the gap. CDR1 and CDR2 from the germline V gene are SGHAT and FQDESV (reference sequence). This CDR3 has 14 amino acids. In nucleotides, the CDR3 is TGTGCCAGCAGCTTAAGCGATGGGAATTCACCCCTCCACTTT. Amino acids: CASSLSDGNSPLHF.

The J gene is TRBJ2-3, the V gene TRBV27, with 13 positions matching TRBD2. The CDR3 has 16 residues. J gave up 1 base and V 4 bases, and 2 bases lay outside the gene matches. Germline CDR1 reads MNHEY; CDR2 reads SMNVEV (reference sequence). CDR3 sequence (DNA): TGTGCCAGCAGTTCTGGGACTAGCGGGGGCACAGATACGCAGTATTTT. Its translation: CASSSGTSGGTDTQYF.

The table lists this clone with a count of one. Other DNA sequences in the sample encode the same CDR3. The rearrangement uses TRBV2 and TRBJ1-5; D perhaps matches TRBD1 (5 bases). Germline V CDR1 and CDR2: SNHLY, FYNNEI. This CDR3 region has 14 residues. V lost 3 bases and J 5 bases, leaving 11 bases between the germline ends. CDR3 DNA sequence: TGTGCCAGCAGTGACGGGGGAGGGGATCAGCCCCAGCATTTT. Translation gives CASSDGGGDQPQHF.

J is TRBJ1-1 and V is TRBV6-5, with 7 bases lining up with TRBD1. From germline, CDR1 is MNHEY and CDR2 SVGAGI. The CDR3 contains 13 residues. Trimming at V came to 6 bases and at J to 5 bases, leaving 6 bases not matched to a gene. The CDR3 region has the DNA TGTGCCAGCAGCTCTGACAGGGATACTGAAGCTTTCTTT. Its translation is CASSSDRDTEAFF.

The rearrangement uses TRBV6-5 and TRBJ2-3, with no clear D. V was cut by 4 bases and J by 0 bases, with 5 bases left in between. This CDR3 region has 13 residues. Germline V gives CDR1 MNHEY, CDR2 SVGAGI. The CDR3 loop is CASSFSSTDTQYF. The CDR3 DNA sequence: TGTGCCAGCAGTTTTTCTAGCACAGATACGCAGTATTTT.

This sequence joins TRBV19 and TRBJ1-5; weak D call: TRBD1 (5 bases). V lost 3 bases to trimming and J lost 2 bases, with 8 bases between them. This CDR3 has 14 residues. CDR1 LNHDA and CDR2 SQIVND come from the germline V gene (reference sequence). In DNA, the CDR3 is TGTGCCAGTAGTATGGTACAGGGCAATCAGCCCCAGCATTTT. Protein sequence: CASSMVQGNQPQHF.

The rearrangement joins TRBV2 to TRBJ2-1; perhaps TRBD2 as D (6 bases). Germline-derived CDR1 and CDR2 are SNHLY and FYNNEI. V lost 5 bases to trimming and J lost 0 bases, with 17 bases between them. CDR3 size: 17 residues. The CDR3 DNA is TGTGCCAGCAGTTTCCCGGGACTTGGGAGCTCCTACAATGAGCAGTTCTTC. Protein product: CASSFPGLGSSYNEQFF.

CDR3 amino acids: CASSNGQSNSPLHF. The CDR3 region has the DNA TGTGCCAGCAGCAACGGACAGAGCAATTCACCCCTCCACTTT. V is TRBV13 and J is TRBJ1-6; tentatively, D is TRBD1 (6 bases). Germline CDR1 and CDR2: PRHDT and FYEKMQ (reference sequence). The CDR3 contains 14 residues. Trimming pared 5 bases from V and 7 bases from J, leaving 12 bases between.

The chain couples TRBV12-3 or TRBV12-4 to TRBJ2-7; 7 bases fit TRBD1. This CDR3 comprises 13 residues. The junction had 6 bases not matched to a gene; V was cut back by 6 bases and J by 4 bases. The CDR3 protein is CASSPGGPYEQYF. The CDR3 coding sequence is TGTGCCAGCAGCCCAGGGGGTCCGTACGAGCAGTACTTC.

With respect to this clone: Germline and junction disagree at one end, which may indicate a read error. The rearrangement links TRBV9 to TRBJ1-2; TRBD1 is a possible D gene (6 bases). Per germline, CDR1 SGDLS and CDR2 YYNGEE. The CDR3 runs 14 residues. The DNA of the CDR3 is TGTGCCAGCAGCGCTGAGGGGGTCGGCTATGGCTACACTTTC. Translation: CASSAEGVGYGYTF.

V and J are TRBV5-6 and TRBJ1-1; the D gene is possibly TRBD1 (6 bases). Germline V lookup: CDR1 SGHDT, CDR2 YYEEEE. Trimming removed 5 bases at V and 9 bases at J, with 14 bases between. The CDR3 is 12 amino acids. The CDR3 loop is CASRQQGNKAFF. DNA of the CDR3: TGTGCCAGCAGACAACAGGGAAACAAAGCTTTCTTT.